This TCR beta chain was profiled in a study of shared clonotypes between healthy human individuals (TCRdb year 2020). For the wider study: A few men and two women, aged 18 to 49 years, made up the cohort. To increase sequencing depth and limit assay-specific biases, different laboratories used diverse techniques to prepare libraries and sequence TCR repertoires. Blood TCR repertoires of five healthy adults were deeply sequenced to estimate repertoire size and the extent of clonotype sharing between individuals. Leukapheresis yielded between about 0.94 and 9 billion PBMCs per donor. Per donor, three plates each were used for CD4 naive and CD4 memory, two for CD8 naive, and one for CD8 memory. General study outcomes and caveats: Higher generation probabilities were observed for clonotypes shared by all four sorted-subset donors than for non-shared clonotypes. Because the study included a small number of donors, the genetic and exposure-history diversity represented was limited. Rarefaction of sorted-subset datasets indicated incomplete sequencing despite the large sequencing depth. Across a few donors, approximately 5% of naive CD4, over 3% of naive CD8, 2.3% of memory CD4, and approximately 0.4% of memory CD8 clonotypes were shared. Only blood was sampled, and tissue TCR repertoires likely differ from those in blood. Pairwise subsampling indicated that sequencing depth was expected to affect the degree of clonotype sharing among donors. Larger estimated clonotype richness was generally found for naive subsets than for memory subsets.

Using the deep immunoSEQ assay, multiplex PCR amplified TCR CDR3 regions from genomic DNA. Extracted genomic DNA from each cell subset was distributed evenly across all wells of several immunoSEQ 96-well plates, and each plate was treated as a replicate. For sorted subsets, around 0.2 ug genomic DNA, equal to tens of thousands of T cell genomes, was loaded into each replicate PCR. The purified libraries were quantified using a Qubit 3.0 fluorometer, sized with a Bioanalyzer 2100, and then quantified again using the KAPA Library Quantification kit. Every immunoSEQ 96-well plate was sequenced on a dedicated single-read 150-cycle Illumina NextSeq 550 flow cell. In the source study's methods: The immunoSEQ output contained only junctional sequences without quality scores, so filtering could not match that applied to full-length reads. To assign V/J genes and CDR3, sequences were annotated using PyIR, a Python wrapper for IgBLAST v1.9, with IMGT germline references. Reads were filtered out if the reads had weak V/J assignments (E-value above 1e-6), no CDR3, stop codons, out-of-frame junctions, or ambiguous translated residues. V3J clonotypes were defined as sequences sharing an identical inferred V gene, J gene, and CDR3 amino acid sequence. The percentage overlap between two repertoires was calculated by dividing the number of shared unique clonotypes by the size of the smaller repertoire. RTK rarefaction, the Chao1 estimator, and Recon v2.1 estimates of unobserved clonotypes were used to assess repertoire richness. Generation probabilities for all TCRbeta clonotypes obtained by the gDNA method from a handful of donors were computed using OLGA. TCRdb's version of the immuneACCESS table is confined to in-frame rearrangements and falls short of the full clone set. An unresolved V gene accounts for under half of the shortfall where checked; the remainder is of unknown origin. That table furnishes V, J and clone size, whereas the DNA furnished D and trimming. The table for this sample lists roughly 2,300,000 clones; 92% of them were counted only once. The ten largest clones take up around 0.35% of the sample.

The CDR3 sequence holds 15 residues, the cysteine and phenylalanine included. Solely the CDR3 DNA is kept, with 45 bases framed from the first base. The germline V gene specifies SGHRS as CDR1 and YFSETQ as CDR2. The V end gives up 2 bases and the J end 7 bases, leaving 12 bases in the junction not matched to a gene. As to this clone: It has no known antigen specificity. Nothing much larger sits one base from this clone, and base qualities are not available.

Donors were healthy HIV-negative adults with no recently reported acute infections or vaccinations. Every donor was a Caucasian adult residing in Nashville, Tennessee, USA. CD4+ T cells were enriched by magnetic negative selection; naive cells were then positively selected on CD45RA, and the negative fraction formed the memory subset. After blood collection by leukapheresis, PBMCs were isolated using Ficoll-Histopaque density gradient centrifugation and then cryopreserved in the vapor phase of liquid nitrogen. Purity and quantity of every magnetically sorted T cell population were checked by analytical flow cytometry. Each sorted fraction had its genomic DNA isolated and then quantified by UV absorbance on a Nanodrop 2000c.

The sequencing input was naive CD4+ T cells from PBMCs. The meaning of the sample's cell subset or site label: CD45RA+ positively selected. The chain employs TRBV5-1 and TRBJ2-7; TRBD1 fits 7 bases in the junction. The receptor was isolated from a man in his late teens or twenties in good health. Some clones in this sample may be carry-over from other donors' samples. The CDR3 loop reads CASSFRTGVDEEQYF. The sequenced DNA is TGCGCCAGCAGCTTTCGTACAGGGGTCGATGAAGAGCAGTACTTC.